What follows is one T cell receptor (beta chain) and its context. Its antigen remains unknown. The sample is drawn from a study of shared clonotypes between healthy human individuals. Study in general: Plates per donor: three CD4 naive, three CD4 memory, two CD8 naive, one CD8 memory. Study-wide results and caveats: The naive CD4 repertoires of a handful of donors were compared, and approximately 4.7% of clonotypes were shared. Generally, naive subsets (rather than memory subsets) showed larger estimated richness.

This CDR3 comprises 16 residues. The germline V gene has CDR1 WNHNN and CDR2 SYGVQD (reference sequence). V was trimmed by 4 bases and J by 0 bases, leaving 15 bases between them. Sorted-subset replicate PCR reactions were performed with around 210 ng DNA, corresponding to roughly 30,000 T cell genomes. The protocol was immunoSEQ multiplex PCR, while the TCRdb copy is restricted to in-frame clones and leaves out a portion. Found here are millions of clones, just over 90% of them singletons; the top ten hold around 0.14%. The sequence was collected from a man aged 18 to 30 in good health. The chain employs TRBV10-1 and TRBJ2-5, with a tentative D call TRBD1 (6 bases). Input material: naive CD4+ T cells sorted from blood. Subset defined: CD45RA+ positively selected. The CDR3 bases are TGCGCCAGCAGTGCGGGACACCTCTTCGACCAAGAGACCCAGTACTTC. It is translated as CASSAGHLFDQETQYF.